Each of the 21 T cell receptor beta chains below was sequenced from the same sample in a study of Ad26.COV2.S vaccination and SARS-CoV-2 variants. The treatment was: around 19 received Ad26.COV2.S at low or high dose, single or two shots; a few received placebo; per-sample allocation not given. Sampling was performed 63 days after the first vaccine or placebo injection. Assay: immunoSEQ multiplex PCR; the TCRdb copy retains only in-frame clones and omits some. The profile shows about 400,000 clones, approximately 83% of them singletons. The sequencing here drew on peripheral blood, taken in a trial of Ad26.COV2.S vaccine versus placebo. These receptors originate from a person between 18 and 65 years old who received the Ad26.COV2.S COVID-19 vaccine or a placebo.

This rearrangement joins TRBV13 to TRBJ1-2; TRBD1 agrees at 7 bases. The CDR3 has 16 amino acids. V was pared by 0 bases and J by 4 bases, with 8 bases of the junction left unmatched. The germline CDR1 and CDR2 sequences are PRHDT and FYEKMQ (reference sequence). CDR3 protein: CASSLGRSGTVYGYTF. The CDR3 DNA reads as TGTGCCAGCAGCTTAGGGAGGAGCGGGACAGTCTATGGCTACACCTTC. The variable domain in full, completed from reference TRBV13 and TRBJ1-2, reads AAGVIQSPRHLIKEKRETATLKCYPIPRHDTVYWYQQGPGQDPQFLISFYEKMQSDKGSIPDRFSAQQFSDYHSELNMSSLELGDSALYFCASSLGRSGTVYGYTFGSGTRLTVV.

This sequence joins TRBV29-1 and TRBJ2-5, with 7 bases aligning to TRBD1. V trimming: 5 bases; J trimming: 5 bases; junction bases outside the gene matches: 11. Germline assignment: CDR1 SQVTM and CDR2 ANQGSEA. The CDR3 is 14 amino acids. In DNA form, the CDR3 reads TGCAGCGTTTTGGTTTGGGACAGTTGGGAGACCCAGTACTTC. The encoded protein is CSVLVWDSWETQYF.

This CDR3 is CASSSEGTEAFF. The CDR3 DNA sequence: TGTGCCAGCAGCTCCGAAGGAACTGAAGCTTTCTTT. The chain carries TRBV7-4 and TRBJ1-1, with unresolved D. V lost 4 bases, J lost 5 bases, and 8 bases lay in between. The germline CDR1 and CDR2 sequences are SGHVT and SQSDAQ. CDR3 size: 12 residues.

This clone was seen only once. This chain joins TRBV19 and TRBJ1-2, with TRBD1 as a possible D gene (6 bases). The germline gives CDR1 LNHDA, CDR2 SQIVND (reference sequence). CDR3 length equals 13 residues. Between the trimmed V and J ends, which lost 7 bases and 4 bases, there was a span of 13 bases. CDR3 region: CASTPGQFYGYTF. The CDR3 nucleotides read TGTGCCAGTACCCCAGGACAGTTCTATGGCTACACCTTC.

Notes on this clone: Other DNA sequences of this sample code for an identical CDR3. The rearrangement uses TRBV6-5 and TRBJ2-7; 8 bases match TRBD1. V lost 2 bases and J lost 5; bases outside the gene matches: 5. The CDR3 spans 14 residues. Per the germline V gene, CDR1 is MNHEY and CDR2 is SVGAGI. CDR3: CASSYGGQGNEQYF. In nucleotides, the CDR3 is TGTGCCAGCAGTTACGGAGGACAGGGAAACGAGCAGTACTTC.

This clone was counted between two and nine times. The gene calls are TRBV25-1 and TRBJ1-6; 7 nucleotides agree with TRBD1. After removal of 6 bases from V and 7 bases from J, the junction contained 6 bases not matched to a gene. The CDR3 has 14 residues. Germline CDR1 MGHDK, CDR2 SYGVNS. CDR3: CASRGGQSNSPLHF. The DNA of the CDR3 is TGTGCCAGCAGGGGGGGACAGTCAAATTCACCCCTCCACTTT.

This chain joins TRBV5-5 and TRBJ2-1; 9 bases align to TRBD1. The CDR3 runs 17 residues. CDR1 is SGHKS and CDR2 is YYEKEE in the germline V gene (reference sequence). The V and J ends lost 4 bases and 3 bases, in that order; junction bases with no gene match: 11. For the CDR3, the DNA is TGTGCCAGCAGCCATACAGCGACAGGGGGAGTCTACAATGAGCAGTTCTTC. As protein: CASSHTATGGVYNEQFF. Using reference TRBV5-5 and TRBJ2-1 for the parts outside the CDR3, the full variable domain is DAGVTQSPTHLIKTRGQQVTLRCSPISGHKSVSWYQQVLGQGPQFIFQYYEKEERGRGNFPDRFSARQFPNYSSELNVNALLLGDSALYLCASSHTATGGVYNEQFFGPGTRLTVL.

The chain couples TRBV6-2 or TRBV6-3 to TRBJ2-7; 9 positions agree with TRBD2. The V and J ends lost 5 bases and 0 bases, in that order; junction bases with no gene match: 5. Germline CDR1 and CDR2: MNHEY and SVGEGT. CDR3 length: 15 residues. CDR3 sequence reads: CASSVSGGLSYEQYF. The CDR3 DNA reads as TGTGCCAGCAGTGTTAGCGGGGGCCTCTCCTACGAGCAGTACTTC.

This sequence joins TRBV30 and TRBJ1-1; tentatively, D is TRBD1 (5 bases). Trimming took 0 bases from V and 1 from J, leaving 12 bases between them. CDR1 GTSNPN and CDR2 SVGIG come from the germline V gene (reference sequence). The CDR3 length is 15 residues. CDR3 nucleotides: TGTGCCTGGAGTGTACCCGGGACCCCGAACACTGAAGCTTTCTTT. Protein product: CAWSVPGTPNTEAFF.

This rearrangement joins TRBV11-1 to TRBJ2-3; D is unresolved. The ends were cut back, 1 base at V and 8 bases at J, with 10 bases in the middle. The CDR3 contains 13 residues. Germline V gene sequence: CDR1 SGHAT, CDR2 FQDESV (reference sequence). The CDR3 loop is CASSLVALGTQYF. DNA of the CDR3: TGTGCCAGCAGCTTAGTGGCTCTCGGTACGCAGTATTTT.

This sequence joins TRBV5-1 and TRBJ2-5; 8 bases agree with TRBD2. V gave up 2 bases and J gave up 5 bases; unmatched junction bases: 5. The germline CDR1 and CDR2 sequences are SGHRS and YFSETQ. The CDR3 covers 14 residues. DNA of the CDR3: TGCGCCAGCAGCTTCCCCGGGACTAGGGAGACCCAGTACTTC. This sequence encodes CASSFPGTRETQYF.

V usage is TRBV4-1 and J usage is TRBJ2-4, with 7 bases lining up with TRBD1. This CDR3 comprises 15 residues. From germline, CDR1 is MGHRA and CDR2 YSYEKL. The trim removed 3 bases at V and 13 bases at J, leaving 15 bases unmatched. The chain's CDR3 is CASSHVRQGSDLQYF. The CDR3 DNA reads TGCGCCAGCAGCCACGTAAGACAGGGCTCGGACCTCCAGTACTTC.

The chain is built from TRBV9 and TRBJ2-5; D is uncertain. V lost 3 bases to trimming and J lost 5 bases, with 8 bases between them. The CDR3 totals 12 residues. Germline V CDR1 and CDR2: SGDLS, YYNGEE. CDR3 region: CASSDPRETQYF. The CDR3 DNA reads TGTGCCAGCAGCGACCCAAGGGAGACCCAGTACTTC.

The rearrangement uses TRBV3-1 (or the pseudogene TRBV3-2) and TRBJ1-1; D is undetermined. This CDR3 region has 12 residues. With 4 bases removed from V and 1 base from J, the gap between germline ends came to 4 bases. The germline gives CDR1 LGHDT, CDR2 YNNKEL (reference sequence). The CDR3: CASSPENTEAFF. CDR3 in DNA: TGTGCCAGCAGCCCCGAGAACACTGAAGCTTTCTTT.

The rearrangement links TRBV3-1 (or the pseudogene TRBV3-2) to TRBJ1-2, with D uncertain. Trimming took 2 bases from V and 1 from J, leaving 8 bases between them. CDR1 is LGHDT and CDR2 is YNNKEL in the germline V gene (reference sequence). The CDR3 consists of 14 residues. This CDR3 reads CASSQYWINYGYTF. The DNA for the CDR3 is TGTGCCAGCAGCCAATACTGGATTAACTATGGCTACACCTTC.

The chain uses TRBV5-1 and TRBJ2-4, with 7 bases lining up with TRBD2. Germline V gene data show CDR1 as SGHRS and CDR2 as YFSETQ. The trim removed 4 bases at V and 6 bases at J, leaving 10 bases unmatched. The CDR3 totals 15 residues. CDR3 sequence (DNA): TGCGCCAGCAGCCTGTCCGTTGGGGAGGGAAACATTCAGTACTTC. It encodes CASSLSVGEGNIQYF.

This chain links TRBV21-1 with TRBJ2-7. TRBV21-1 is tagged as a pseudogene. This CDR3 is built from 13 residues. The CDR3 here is CASSSEGSYEQYF. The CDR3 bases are TGTGCCAGCAGCAGCGAGGGGTCCTACGAGCAGTACTTC.

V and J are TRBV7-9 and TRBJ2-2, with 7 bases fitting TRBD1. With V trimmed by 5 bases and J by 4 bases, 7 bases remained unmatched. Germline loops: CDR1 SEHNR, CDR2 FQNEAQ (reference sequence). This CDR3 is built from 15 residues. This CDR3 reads CASSQIEGATGELFF. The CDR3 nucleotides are TGTGCCAGCAGCCAGATAGAGGGGGCCACCGGGGAGCTGTTTTTT.

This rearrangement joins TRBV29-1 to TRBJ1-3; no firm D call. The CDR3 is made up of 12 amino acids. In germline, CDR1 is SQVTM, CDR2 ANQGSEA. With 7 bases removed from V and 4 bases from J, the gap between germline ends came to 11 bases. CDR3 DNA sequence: TGCAGCGCTAGGATAGGGGGAAACACCATATATTTT. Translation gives CSARIGGNTIYF.

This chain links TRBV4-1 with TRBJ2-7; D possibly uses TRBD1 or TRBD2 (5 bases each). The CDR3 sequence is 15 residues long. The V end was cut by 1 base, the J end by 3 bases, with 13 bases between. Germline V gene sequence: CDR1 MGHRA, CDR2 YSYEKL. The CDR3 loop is CASSQGEGSIYEQYF. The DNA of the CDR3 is TGCGCCAGCAGCCAAGGTGAGGGGTCAATCTACGAGCAGTACTTC.

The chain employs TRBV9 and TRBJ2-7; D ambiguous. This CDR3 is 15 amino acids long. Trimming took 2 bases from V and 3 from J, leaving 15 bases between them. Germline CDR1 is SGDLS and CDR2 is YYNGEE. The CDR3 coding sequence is TGTGCCAGCAGCGTTTTTGGAGCTAGTCTCTACGAGCAGTACTTC. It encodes CASSVFGASLYEQYF.